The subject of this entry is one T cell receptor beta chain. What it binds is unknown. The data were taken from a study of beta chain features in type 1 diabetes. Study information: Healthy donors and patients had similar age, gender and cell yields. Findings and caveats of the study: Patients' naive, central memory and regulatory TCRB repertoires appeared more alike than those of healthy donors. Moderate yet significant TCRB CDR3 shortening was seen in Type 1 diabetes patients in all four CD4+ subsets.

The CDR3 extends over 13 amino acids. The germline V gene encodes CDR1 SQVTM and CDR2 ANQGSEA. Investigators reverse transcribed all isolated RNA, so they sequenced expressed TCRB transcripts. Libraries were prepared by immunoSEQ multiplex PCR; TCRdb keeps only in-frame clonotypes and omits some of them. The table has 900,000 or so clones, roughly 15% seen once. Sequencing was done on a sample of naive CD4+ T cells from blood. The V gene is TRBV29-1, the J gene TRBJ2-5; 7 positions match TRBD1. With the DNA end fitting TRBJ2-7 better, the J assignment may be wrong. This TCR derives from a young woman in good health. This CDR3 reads CSSALQGVHEQYF. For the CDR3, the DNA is TGCAGCTCAGCGCTTCAGGGGGTGCACGAGCAGTACTTC.